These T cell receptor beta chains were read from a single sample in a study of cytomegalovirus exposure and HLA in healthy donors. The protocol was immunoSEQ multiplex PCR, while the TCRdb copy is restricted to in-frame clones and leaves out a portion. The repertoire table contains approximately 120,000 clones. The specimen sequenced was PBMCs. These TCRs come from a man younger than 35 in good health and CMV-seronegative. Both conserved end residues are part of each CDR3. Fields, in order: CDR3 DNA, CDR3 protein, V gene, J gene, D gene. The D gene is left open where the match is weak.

DNA: TGTGCCAGCAGCTTGGGTACCGGGGTCCGCAATCAGCCCCAGCATTTT
CDR3: CASSLGTGVRNQPQHF
V: TRBV5-6
J: TRBJ1-5
D: NA

DNA: TGTGCCAGCAGTTACGGGACGGGGGGTGTCAATTCACCCCTCCACTTT
CDR3: CASSYGTGGVNSPLHF
V: TRBV6-5
J: TRBJ1-6
D: NA

DNA: TGTGCCAGCAGAACCAGGCTCAATCAGCCCCAGCATTTT
CDR3: CASRTRLNQPQHF
V: TRBV6-5
J: TRBJ1-5
D: NA

DNA: TGTGCCAGCAGCTTAGGCTCATCAGGGCCCTATGGCTACACCTTC
CDR3: CASSLGSSGPYGYTF
V: TRBV7-9
J: TRBJ1-2
D: NA

DNA: TGTGCCAGCAGTTTGCAGGGCGACACAGATACGCAGTATTTT
CDR3: CASSLQGDTDTQYF
V: TRBV25-1
J: TRBJ2-3
D: NA

DNA: TGCGCCAGCAGCTTGGGAGGGACAGGGAAGCTCGATGAGCAGTTCTTC
CDR3: CASSLGGTGKLDEQFF
V: TRBV5-1
J: TRBJ2-1
D: TRBD1

DNA: TGTGCCAGCTCACCTCGGGACAGGGCAGAAGACCAGCCCCAGCATTTT
CDR3: CASSPRDRAEDQPQHF
V: TRBV18
J: TRBJ1-5
D: TRBD1

DNA: TGTGCCAGCAGCGTAGACAGGGCTGCTGGAAACACCATATATTTT
CDR3: CASSVDRAAGNTIYF
V: TRBV6-1
J: TRBJ1-3
D: TRBD1

DNA: TGTGCCAGCAGAGACCTATGGGGGACATTTTACGAGCAGTACTTC
CDR3: CASRDLWGTFYEQYF
V: TRBV27
J: TRBJ2-7
D: NA

DNA: TGTGCCAGCAGTCCCCAGAGGCTAGCGGGATTGGATGAGCAGTACTTC
CDR3: CASSPQRLAGLDEQYF
V: TRBV28
J: TRBJ2-7
D: TRBD2

DNA: TGTGCCAGCAGCCAGGGAACAGTGAGCTATGGCTACACCTTC
CDR3: CASSQGTVSYGYTF
V: TRBV7-8
J: TRBJ1-2
D: NA

DNA: TGTGCCAGCAGCGGGACAGGGGGCCAGCCCCAGCATTTT
CDR3: CASSGTGGQPQHF
V: TRBV27
J: TRBJ1-5
D: TRBD1

DNA: TGCGCCAGCAGCTTGGCGGGACAGGGGTGGACTGAAGCTTTCTTT
CDR3: CASSLAGQGWTEAFF
V: TRBV5-1
J: TRBJ1-1
D: TRBD1

DNA: TGCAGCGTTGGAGCGGGACTTGCGAACACCGGGGAGCTGTTTTTT
CDR3: CSVGAGLANTGELFF
V: TRBV29-1
J: TRBJ2-2
D: TRBD2

DNA: TGTGCCAGCAGTCATTTCCCCCGGGGCACTGAAGCTTTCTTT
CDR3: CASSHFPRGTEAFF
V: TRBV28
J: TRBJ1-1
D: NA

DNA: TGTGCCAGCAGCTTAAAACTAGCGGTCTCCTACAATGAGCAGTTCTTC
CDR3: CASSLKLAVSYNEQFF
V: TRBV11-2
J: TRBJ2-1
D: TRBD2

DNA: TGCGCCAGCAGTATTGGGGCCGAGCAGTACTTC
CDR3: CASSIGAEQYF
V: TRBV10-2
J: TRBJ2-7
D: NA

DNA: TGCGCCAGCAGCCCGGCGGGCAGGGGGCTTGGAAACACCATATATTTT
CDR3: CASSPAGRGLGNTIYF
V: TRBV5-1
J: TRBJ1-3
D: TRBD1

DNA: TGTGCCAGCATGAGGTCTTTGGGTTCGAGGGACGAGCAGTACTTC
CDR3: CASMRSLGSRDEQYF
V: TRBV5-5
J: TRBJ2-7
D: NA

DNA: TGTGCCAGCAGCTTCCAGGGCCCCTACGAGCAGTACTTC
CDR3: CASSFQGPYEQYF
V: TRBV7-9
J: TRBJ2-7
D: NA

DNA: TGTGCCTGGAGTTTAGGGCTAGCGGGGGCCAATGAGCAGTTCTTC
CDR3: CAWSLGLAGANEQFF
V: TRBV30
J: TRBJ2-1
D: TRBD2

DNA: TGCGCCAGCAGCCAAGATGGAGTGGGTTATAATTCACCCCTCCACTTT
CDR3: CASSQDGVGYNSPLHF
V: TRBV4-1
J: TRBJ1-6
D: NA

DNA: TGTGCCAGCAGTCGGACAGGGTCCCTGGACGAGCAGTACTTC
CDR3: CASSRTGSLDEQYF
V: TRBV2
J: TRBJ2-7
D: TRBD1

DNA: TGTGCCAGCACTCTGACCCTGGGACAGGGGGCCGAAGCTTTCTTT
CDR3: CASTLTLGQGAEAFF
V: TRBV2
J: TRBJ1-1
D: TRBD1

DNA: TGTGCCAGCAGCTTGAATTCTTATGGCTACACCTTC
CDR3: CASSLNSYGYTF
V: TRBV5-6
J: TRBJ1-2
D: NA

DNA: TGTGCCAGCAGCCCGCGACAGGGTGCAGAAGCTTTCTTT
CDR3: CASSPRQGAEAFF
V: TRBV9
J: TRBJ1-1
D: TRBD1

DNA: TGTGCCAGCAGCTTAGGCGGTGCGCAGCCCCAGCATTTT
CDR3: CASSLGGAQPQHF
V: TRBV7-9
J: TRBJ1-5
D: NA

DNA: TGTGCCAGTTATGCCCCCGACAGGGATAGTCGGGGCTACACCTTC
CDR3: CASYAPDRDSRGYTF
V: TRBV19
J: TRBJ1-2
D: TRBD1

DNA: TGCAGCGTTGCCGCGGGGTGGGGAATGAACACTGAAGCTTTCTTT
CDR3: CSVAAGWGMNTEAFF
V: TRBV29-1
J: TRBJ1-1
D: NA

DNA: TGTGCCAGCAGTTACTCAAGTCGGACAAATGGCTACACCTTC
CDR3: CASSYSSRTNGYTF
V: TRBV6-5
J: TRBJ1-2
D: NA

DNA: TGTGCCGTTAGCGGGGAAACAATATCCTACGAGCAGTACTTC
CDR3: CAVSGETISYEQYF
V: TRBV30
J: TRBJ2-7
D: TRBD2

DNA: TGTGCCTGGAGTGTGATAGCGAACACCGGGGAGCTGTTTTTT
CDR3: CAWSVIANTGELFF
V: TRBV30
J: TRBJ2-2
D: NA

DNA: TGTGCCAGCAGCGACAGGGTCAACGCAGATACGCAGTATTTT
CDR3: CASSDRVNADTQYF
V: TRBV11-3
J: TRBJ2-3
D: TRBD1

DNA: TGTGCCAGCAGTGAAGCGCCCGGCACCGGGGAGCTGTTTTTT
CDR3: CASSEAPGTGELFF
V: TRBV2
J: TRBJ2-2
D: NA

DNA: TGCGCCAGCAGCTCGTACTCCCAAGAGACCCAGTACTTC
CDR3: CASSSYSQETQYF
V: TRBV5-1
J: TRBJ2-5
D: NA

DNA: TGTGCCAGCAGTCACCCAGATGCGGGCAGTACCTATGGCTACACCTTC
CDR3: CASSHPDAGSTYGYTF
V: TRBV28
J: TRBJ1-2
D: NA

DNA: TGCGCCAGCAGCTTGAACGGAGTGGGGCTAAATTCACCCCTCCACTTT
CDR3: CASSLNGVGLNSPLHF
V: TRBV5-1
J: TRBJ1-6
D: NA

DNA: TGTGCCAGCAGCTCAAGGGGAATCGGGGAGCTGTTTTTT
CDR3: CASSSRGIGELFF
V: TRBV11-3
J: TRBJ2-2
D: NA

DNA: TGTGCCAGCAGTTACTCGTACAGGGGAGAGCCCCAGCATTTT
CDR3: CASSYSYRGEPQHF
V: TRBV6-5
J: TRBJ1-5
D: TRBD1

DNA: TGTGCCAGCAGCGTGGACAGGCCCAGGGATGAGCAGTTCTTC
CDR3: CASSVDRPRDEQFF
V: TRBV9
J: TRBJ2-1
D: TRBD1

DNA: TGTGCCAGCAGTGTTGACAGGGTTCCCGAGACCCAGTACTTC
CDR3: CASSVDRVPETQYF
V: TRBV2
J: TRBJ2-5
D: TRBD1

DNA: TGTGCCAGCAGGGGACAGGGTGGATTCTATGGCTACACCTTC
CDR3: CASRGQGGFYGYTF
V: TRBV7-9
J: TRBJ1-2
D: TRBD1